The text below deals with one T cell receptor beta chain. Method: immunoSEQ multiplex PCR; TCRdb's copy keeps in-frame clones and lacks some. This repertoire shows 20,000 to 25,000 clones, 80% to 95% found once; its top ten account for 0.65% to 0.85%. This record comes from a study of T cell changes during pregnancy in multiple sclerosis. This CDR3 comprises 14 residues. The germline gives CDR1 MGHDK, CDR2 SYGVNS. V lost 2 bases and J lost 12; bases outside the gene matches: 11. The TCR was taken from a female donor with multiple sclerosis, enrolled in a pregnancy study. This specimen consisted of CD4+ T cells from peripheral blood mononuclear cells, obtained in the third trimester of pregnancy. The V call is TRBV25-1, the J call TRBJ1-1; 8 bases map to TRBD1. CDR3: CASSEGRTGPRTFF. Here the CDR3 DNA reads TGTGCCAGCAGTGAAGGACGGACAGGGCCGAGGACTTTCTTT. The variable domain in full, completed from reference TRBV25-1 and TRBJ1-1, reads EADIYQTPRYLVIGTGKKITLECSQTMGHDKMYWYQQDPGMELHLIHYSYGVNSTEKGDLSSESTVSRIRTEHFPLTLESARPSHTSQYLCASSEGRTGPRTFFGQGTRLTVV.